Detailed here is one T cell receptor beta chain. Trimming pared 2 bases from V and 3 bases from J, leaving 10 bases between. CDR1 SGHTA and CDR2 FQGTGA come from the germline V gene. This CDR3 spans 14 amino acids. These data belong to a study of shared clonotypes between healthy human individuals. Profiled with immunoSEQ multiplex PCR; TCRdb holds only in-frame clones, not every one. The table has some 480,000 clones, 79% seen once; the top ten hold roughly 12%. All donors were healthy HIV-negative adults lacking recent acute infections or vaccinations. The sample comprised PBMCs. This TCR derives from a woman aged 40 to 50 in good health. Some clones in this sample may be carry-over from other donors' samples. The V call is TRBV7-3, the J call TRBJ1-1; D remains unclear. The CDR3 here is CASSLAGSHTEAFF. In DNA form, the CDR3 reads TGTGCCAGCAGCTTAGCGGGCAGCCACACTGAAGCTTTCTTT. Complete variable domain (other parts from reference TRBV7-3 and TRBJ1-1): GAGVSQTPSNKVTEKGKYVELRCDPISGHTALYWYRQSLGQGPEFLIYFQGTGAADDSGLPNDRFFAVRPEGSVSTLKIQRTERGDSAVYLCASSLAGSHTEAFFGQGTRLTVV.